Below are 3 T cell receptor beta chains sequenced from a single sample in a study of blood T cell repertoires in COVID-19. The data were produced by immunoSEQ multiplex PCR, yet TCRdb's version contains in-frame clones alone and is incomplete. The sample comprises more than 150,000 clones, nearly 80% of which are singletons, and 13% to 15% rests with the top ten. The specimen was PBMCs or T cells enriched from blood (not recorded which). The source of these receptors is a man aged 60 to 69 who had been exposed to COVID-19.

This chain connects TRBV7-6 to TRBJ2-4; 11 bases match TRBD1. The CDR3 is made up of 15 amino acids. Unmatched junction bases numbered 5, after V lost 6 bases and J lost 4 bases. Germline V gene sequence: CDR1 SGHVS, CDR2 FNYEAQ. The CDR3, as DNA: TGTGCCAGCAGACCCGGACAGGGGGCTAAAAACATTCAGTACTTC. Protein product: CASRPGQGAKNIQYF.

The CDR3 is CASSPPTRASGRGEQYF. DNA of the CDR3: TGTGCCAGCAGCCCCCCAACGAGGGCTAGCGGGAGGGGAGAGCAGTACTTC. This chain joins TRBV14 and TRBJ2-7, with TRBD2 matching 12 bases. Germline CDR1 and CDR2: SGHDN and FVKESK. After removal of 4 bases from V and 7 bases from J, the junction contained 14 bases not matched to a gene. This CDR3 is built from 17 residues.

The gene calls are TRBV6-5 and TRBJ2-7, with 7 bases lining up with TRBD1. This CDR3 comprises 14 residues. V gave up 7 bases and J gave up 0 bases; unmatched junction bases: 6. Germline V lookup: CDR1 MNHEY, CDR2 SVGAGI. The CDR3 DNA follows: TGTGCCAGCACCCCCGCAGGGGGCTCCTACGAGCAGTACTTC. It translates to CASTPAGGSYEQYF.